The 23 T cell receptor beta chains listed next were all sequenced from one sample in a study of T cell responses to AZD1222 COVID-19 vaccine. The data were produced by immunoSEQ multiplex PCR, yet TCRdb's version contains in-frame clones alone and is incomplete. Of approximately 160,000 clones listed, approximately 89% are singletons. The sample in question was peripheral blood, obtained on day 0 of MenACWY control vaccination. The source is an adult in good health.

DNA for the CDR3: TGTGCCAGCAGTTTCCAGAACACTGAAGCTTTCTTT. The encoded protein is CASSFQNTEAFF. This sequence joins TRBV12-3 or TRBV12-4 and TRBJ1-1, with D unclear. Between the trimmed V and J ends, which lost 3 bases and 1 base, there was a span of 3 bases. The CDR3 extends over 12 amino acids.

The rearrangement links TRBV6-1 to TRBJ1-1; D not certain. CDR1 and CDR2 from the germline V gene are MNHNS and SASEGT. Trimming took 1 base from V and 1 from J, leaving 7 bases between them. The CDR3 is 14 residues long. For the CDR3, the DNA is TGTGCCAGCAGTGAAGACTGGGGGAACACTGAAGCTTTCTTT. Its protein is CASSEDWGNTEAFF.

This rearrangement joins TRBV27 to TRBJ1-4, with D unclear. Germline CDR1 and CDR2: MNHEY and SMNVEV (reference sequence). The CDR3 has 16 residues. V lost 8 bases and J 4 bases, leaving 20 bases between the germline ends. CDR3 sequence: CASGPAWGAYNEKLFF. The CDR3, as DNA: TGTGCCAGCGGGCCAGCATGGGGAGCTTATAATGAAAAACTGTTTTTT.

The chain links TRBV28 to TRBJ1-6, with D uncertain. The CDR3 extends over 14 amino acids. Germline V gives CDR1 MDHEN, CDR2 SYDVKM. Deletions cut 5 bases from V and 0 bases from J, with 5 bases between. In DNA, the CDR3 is TGTGCCAGCAGTCAGAGCTCCTATAATTCACCCCTCCACTTT. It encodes CASSQSSYNSPLHF.

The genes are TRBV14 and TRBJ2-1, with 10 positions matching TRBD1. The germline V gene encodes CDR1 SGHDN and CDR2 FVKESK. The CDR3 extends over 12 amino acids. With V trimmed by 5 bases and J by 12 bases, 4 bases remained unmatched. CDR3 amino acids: CASSYGQGGQFF. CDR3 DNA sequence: TGTGCCAGCAGCTACGGACAGGGGGGGCAGTTCTTC. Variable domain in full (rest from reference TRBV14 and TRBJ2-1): EAGVTQFPSHSVIEKGQTVTLRCDPISGHDNLYWYRRVMGKEIKFLLHFVKESKQDESGMPNNRFLAERTGGTYSTLKVQPAELEDSGVYFCASSYGQGGQFFGPGTRLTVL.

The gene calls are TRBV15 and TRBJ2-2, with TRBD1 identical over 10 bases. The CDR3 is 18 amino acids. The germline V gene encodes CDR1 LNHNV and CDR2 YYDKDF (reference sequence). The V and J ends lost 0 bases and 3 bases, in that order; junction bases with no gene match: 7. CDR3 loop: CATSRDERGQGYTGELFF. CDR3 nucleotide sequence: TGTGCCACCAGCAGAGATGAGAGGGGACAGGGGTACACCGGGGAGCTGTTTTTT.

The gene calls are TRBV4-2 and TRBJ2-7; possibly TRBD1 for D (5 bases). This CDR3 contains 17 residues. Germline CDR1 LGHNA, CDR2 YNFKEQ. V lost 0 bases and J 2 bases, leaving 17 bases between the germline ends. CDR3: CASSQDRQGPTTYEQYF. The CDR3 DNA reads TGTGCCAGCAGCCAAGATCGCCAGGGCCCGACAACCTACGAGCAGTACTTC.

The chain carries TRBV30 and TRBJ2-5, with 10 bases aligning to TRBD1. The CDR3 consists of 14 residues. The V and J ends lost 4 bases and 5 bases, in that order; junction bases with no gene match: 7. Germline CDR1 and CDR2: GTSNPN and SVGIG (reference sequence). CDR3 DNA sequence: TGTGCCTGGAACAGGGACAGGGGAGCGGAGACCCAGTACTTC. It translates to CAWNRDRGAETQYF.

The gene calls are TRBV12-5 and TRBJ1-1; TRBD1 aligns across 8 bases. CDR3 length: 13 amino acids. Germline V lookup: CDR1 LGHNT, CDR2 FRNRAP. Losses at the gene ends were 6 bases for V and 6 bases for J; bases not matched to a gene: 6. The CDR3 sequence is CASGLRQGPEAFF. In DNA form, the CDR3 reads TGTGCTAGTGGCCTTAGACAGGGGCCTGAAGCTTTCTTT.

The CDR3 spells CASSLDYTLVAKNIQYF. In DNA form, the CDR3 reads TGTGCCAGCAGCTTAGATTACACTCTAGTAGCCAAAAACATTCAGTACTTC. The chain couples TRBV11-3 to TRBJ2-4; D is uncertain. CDR1 is SGHNT and CDR2 is YENEEA in the germline V gene. This CDR3 region has 17 residues. The V end was cut by 0 bases, the J end by 0 bases, with 12 bases between.

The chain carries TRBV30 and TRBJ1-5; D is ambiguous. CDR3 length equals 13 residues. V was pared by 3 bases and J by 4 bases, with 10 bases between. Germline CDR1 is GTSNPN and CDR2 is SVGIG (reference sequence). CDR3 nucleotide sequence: TGTGCCTGGAGCATGGACGGGAATCAGCCCCAGCATTTT. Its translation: CAWSMDGNQPQHF.

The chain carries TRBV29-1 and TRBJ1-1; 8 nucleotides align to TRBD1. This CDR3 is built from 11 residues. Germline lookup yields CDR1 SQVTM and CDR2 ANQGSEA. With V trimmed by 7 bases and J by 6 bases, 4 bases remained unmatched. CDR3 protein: CSGQGRAEAFF. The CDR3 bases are TGCAGCGGACAGGGGAGGGCTGAAGCTTTCTTT. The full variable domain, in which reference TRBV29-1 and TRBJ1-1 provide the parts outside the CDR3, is SAVISQKPSRDICQRGTSLTIQCQVDSQVTMMFWYRQQPGQSLTLIATANQGSEATYESGFVIDKFPISRPNLTFSTLTVSNMSPEDSSIYLCSGQGRAEAFFGQGTRLTVV.

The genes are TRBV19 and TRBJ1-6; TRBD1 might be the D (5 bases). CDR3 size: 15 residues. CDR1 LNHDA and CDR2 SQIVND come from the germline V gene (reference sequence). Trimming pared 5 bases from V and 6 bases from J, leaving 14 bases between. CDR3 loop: CASSPGGDFNSPLHF. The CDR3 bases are TGTGCCAGTAGTCCCGGGGGGGACTTTAATTCACCCCTCCACTTT.

The CDR3 protein is CATSDQTGGVETQYF. CDR3 sequence (DNA): TGTGCCACCAGTGATCAAACAGGGGGCGTCGAGACCCAGTACTTC. The chain carries TRBV24-1 and TRBJ2-5, with 9 bases lining up with TRBD1. V shed 3 bases, J shed 5 bases, and the junction held 6 bases outside the gene matches. The CDR3 contains 15 residues. Germline-derived CDR1 and CDR2 are KGHDR and SFDVKD.

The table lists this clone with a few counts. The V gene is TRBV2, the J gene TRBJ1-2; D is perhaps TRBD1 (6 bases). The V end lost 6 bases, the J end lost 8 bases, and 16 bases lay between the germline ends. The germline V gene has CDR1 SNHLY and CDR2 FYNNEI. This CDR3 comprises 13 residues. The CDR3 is CASSVHYREGYTF. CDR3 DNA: TGTGCCAGCAGCGTTCATTACAGGGAGGGCTACACCTTC.

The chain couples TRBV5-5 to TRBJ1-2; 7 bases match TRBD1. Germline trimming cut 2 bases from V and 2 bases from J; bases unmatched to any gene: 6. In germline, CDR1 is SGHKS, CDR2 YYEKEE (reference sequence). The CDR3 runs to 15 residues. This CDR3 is CASSLYLQGNYGYTF. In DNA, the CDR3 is TGTGCCAGCAGCTTATACCTACAGGGGAACTATGGCTACACCTTC.

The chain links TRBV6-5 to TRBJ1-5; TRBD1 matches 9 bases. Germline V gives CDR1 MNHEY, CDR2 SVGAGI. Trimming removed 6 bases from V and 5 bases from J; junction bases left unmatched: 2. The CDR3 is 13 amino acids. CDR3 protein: CASRRDRDQPQHF. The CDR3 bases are TGTGCCAGCAGAAGGGACAGGGATCAGCCCCAGCATTTT.

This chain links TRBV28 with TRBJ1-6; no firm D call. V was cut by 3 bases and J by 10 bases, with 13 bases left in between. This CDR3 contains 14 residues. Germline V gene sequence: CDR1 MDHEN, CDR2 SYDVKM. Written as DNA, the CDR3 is TGTGCCAGCAGTTTCTGGGAGTCGGCCTCACCCCTCCACTTT. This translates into CASSFWESASPLHF. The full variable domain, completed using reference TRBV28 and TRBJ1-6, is DVKVTQSSRYLVKRTGEKVFLECVQDMDHENMFWYRQDPGLGLRLIYFSYDVKMKEKGDIPEGYSVSREKKERFSLILESASTNQTSMYLCASSFWESASPLHFGNGTRLTVT.

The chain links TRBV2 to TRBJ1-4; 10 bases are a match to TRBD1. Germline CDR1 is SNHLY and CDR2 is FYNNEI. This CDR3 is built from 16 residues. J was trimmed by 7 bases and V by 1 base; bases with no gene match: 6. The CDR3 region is CASSEGVGTGVEKLFF. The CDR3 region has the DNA TGTGCCAGCAGTGAAGGGGTTGGGACAGGGGTTGAAAAACTGTTTTTT.

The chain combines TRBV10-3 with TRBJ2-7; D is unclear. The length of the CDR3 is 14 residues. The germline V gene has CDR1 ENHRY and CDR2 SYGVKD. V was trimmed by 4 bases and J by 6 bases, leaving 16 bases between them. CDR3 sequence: CAISVYVGRSEQYF. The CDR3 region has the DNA TGTGCCATCAGTGTCTACGTGGGCAGAAGCGAGCAGTACTTC.

CDR3 DNA sequence: TGTGCCAGCAGCCGACAGACTAGCGGGAGGGCTACAGATACGCAGTATTTT. Protein product: CASSRQTSGRATDTQYF. V usage is TRBV7-3 and J usage is TRBJ2-3; 14 bases map to TRBD2. The CDR3 sequence is 17 residues long. Germline CDR1 reads SGHTA; CDR2 reads FQGTGA. J lost 3 bases, V lost 5 bases, and 7 bases had no gene match.

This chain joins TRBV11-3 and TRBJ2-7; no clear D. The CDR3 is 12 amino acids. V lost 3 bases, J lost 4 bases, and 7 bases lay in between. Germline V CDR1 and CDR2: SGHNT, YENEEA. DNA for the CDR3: TGTGCCAGCAGCTTGACTGGGTACGAGCAGTACTTC. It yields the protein CASSLTGYEQYF.

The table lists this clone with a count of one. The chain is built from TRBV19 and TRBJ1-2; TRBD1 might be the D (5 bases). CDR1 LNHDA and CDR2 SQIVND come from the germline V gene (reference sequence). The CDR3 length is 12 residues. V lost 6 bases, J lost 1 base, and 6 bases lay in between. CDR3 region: CASSGHNYGYTF. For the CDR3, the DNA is TGTGCCAGTAGCGGACATAACTATGGCTACACCTTC.